This T cell receptor beta chain came from a study of OX40 agonist ivuxolimab in advanced cancers. For the study in its entirety: Ivuxolimab was an agonistic, fully human IgG2 monoclonal antibody directed against OX40 (CD134), a costimulatory receptor. Intravenous ivuxolimab was administered to patients every 2 weeks at six dose levels: 0.01, 0.1, 0.3, 1.5, 3 and 10 mg/kg. Of the approximately 50 dose-escalation patients, hepatocellular carcinoma was present in some 19, melanoma in approximately 15, renal cell carcinoma in 9 and head and neck cancer in 9. A male proportion of almost 85% and a mean age of 60 years, ranging from about 20 to 80, were recorded for the dose-escalation cohort. Patients were allowed to have had prior anti-PD-1, anti-PD-L1 or anti-CTLA-4 therapy, and more than 30% of the dose-escalation patients had previously received checkpoint inhibitors. Partial responses occurred in three dose-escalation patients: two with cutaneous melanoma and one with hepatocellular carcinoma. The point of sequencing TCRbeta in the periphery was to test whether ivuxolimab changed TCR sequence diversity and drove clonal T-cell expansion. The paper covers the monotherapy dose-escalation part of the phase I ivuxolimab trial, which included N of about 50 patients. The paper as a whole reports these results and caveats: In the 0.1-3.0 mg/kg groups, partial responders were among the patients with the lowest normalized peripheral clonal expansion, particularly in CD8+ T cells. Antigen specificity was not determined for the clonally expanded peripheral T cells. After ivuxolimab, expanded clones were on average more numerous among CD8+ T cells than among CD4+ T cells. At doses of 0.1 to 3.0 mg/kg, clonal expansion of both CD4+ and CD8+ T cells in blood was seen between baseline and week 6. Low levels of normalized T-cell clonal expansion were also seen in some patients who did not respond.

The germline V gene supplies CDR1 MGHDK and CDR2 SYGVNS. Trimming takes 4 bases from V and 8 bases from J, and the germline ends sit 14 bases apart. Taken from cysteine to phenylalanine, the CDR3 has 13 residues. The DNA shown is the 39-base CDR3, in frame from base 1. For sequencing of the TCRbeta CDR3 region, genomic DNA was extracted from the sorted cells. The immunoSEQ Assay was used for sequencing of TCRbeta CDR3 regions. TCRdb provides this immuneACCESS table in a form limited to in-frame rearrangements. Some clones are lacking; in checked studies, under half of them reflect an unresolved V gene, and why the rest are absent is not known. The sample table contains approximately 2,800 clones; only one count was recorded for over 55% of them. The ten largest clonotypes hold roughly a quarter of the sample. As concerns this clone: Its antigen is currently not known. Qualities for individual bases were not recorded, and no much larger clone is one base off.

Patients with autoimmune disease history or receiving systemic immunosuppression were excluded from the trial. In every dose cohort, peripheral blood was drawn for TCR sequencing at baseline, cycle 4 day 1, and cycle 7 day 1. The samples were taken from a phase I, first-in-human, multicenter, open-label dose-escalation trial of ivuxolimab. Adults with locally advanced or metastatic head and neck squamous cell, hepatocellular, melanoma or renal cell carcinoma were enrolled in the trial. Before TCR sequencing, CD4+ and CD8+ T cells were separately sorted from peripheral blood. This sequence originates from an adult with an advanced solid tumor such as melanoma, head and neck, liver or kidney cancer. The chain uses TRBV25-1 and TRBJ1-1; too little of a D gene remains to name it. This specimen consisted of CD4+ or CD8+ T cells sorted from blood, obtained in a trial of the OX40 agonist ivuxolimab. The sequence in DNA is TGTGCCAGCAGTGGCCCCGAGGTCGGCGAAGCTTTCTTT. Its protein is CASSGPEVGEAFF.